The 14 T cell receptor beta chains given below trace back to one sample, sequenced in a study of OX40 agonist ivuxolimab in advanced cancers. This table comes from immunoSEQ multiplex PCR, and its TCRdb copy is limited to in-frame clones, with some not included. Among 44,000 or so clones listed, around 74% were seen once. Material: CD4+ or CD8+ T cells sorted from blood, obtained in a trial of the OX40 agonist ivuxolimab. Source of these receptors: an adult with an advanced solid tumor such as melanoma, head and neck, liver or kidney cancer.

The DNA for the CDR3 is TGTGCCAGCAGGCGATTGGGCGGGGAGCTGTTTTTT. It is translated as CASRRLGGELFF. The chain joins TRBV11-2 to TRBJ2-2; no clear D. The CDR3 is 12 amino acids. Germline V lookup: CDR1 SGHAT, CDR2 FQNNGV. Deletions cut 6 bases from V and 7 bases from J, with 9 bases between. The full variable domain, rest sourced from reference TRBV11-2 and TRBJ2-2, is EAGVAQSPRYKIIEKRQSVAFWCNPISGHATLYWYQQILGQGPKLLIQFQNNGVVDDSQLPKDRFSAERLKGVDSTLKIQPAKLEDSAVYLCASRRLGGELFFGEGSRLTVL.

This clone was observed a few times. The rearrangement joins TRBV9 to TRBJ1-1, with D tentatively TRBD1 (6 bases). The CDR3 totals 15 residues. Between the trimmed V and J ends, which lost 0 bases and 5 bases, there was a span of 14 bases. Germline V gives CDR1 SGDLS, CDR2 YYNGEE. As DNA, the CDR3 is TGTGCCAGCAGCGTAGTCGGAGGAGGGGGGACTGAAGCTTTCTTT. Its translation: CASSVVGGGGTEAFF.

J is TRBJ1-1 and V is TRBV18, with D maybe TRBD1 (6 bases). The CDR3 has 14 amino acids. Per germline, CDR1 KGHSH and CDR2 LQKENI. Deletions cut 0 bases from V and 6 bases from J, with 11 bases between. CDR3 in DNA: TGTGCCAGCTCACCACCTCACAGGGAGGCTGAAGCTTTCTTT. This codes for CASSPPHREAEAFF.

The genes are TRBV7-2 and TRBJ1-2, with no clear D. Germline V gives CDR1 SGHTA, CDR2 FQGNSA. Trimming took off 3 bases at V and 3 bases at J, with 11 bases between the two ends. The CDR3 covers 14 residues. CDR3 coding DNA: TGTGCCAGCAGCTTTTTTCCAGACTACTATGGCTACACCTTC. Its protein product is CASSFFPDYYGYTF.

V gene TRBV4-3 combines with J gene TRBJ2-4; D might be TRBD1 (6 bases). The CDR3 runs to 13 residues. The V end lost 1 base, the J end lost 14 bases, and 15 bases lay between the germline ends. Germline CDR1 and CDR2: LGHNA and YSLEER. As DNA, the CDR3 is TGCGCCAGCAGCCAAGTAGAGGACAGTCCGGAGTACTTC. As protein: CASSQVEDSPEYF.

V gene TRBV18 combines with J gene TRBJ2-3; 10 bases align to TRBD1. This CDR3 is 16 amino acids long. J gave up 3 bases and V 3 bases, and 6 bases lay outside the gene matches. Germline V gives CDR1 KGHSH, CDR2 LQKENI. The CDR3 loop is CASSPTGQGLTDTQYF. The CDR3 region has the DNA TGTGCCAGCTCACCCACGGGACAGGGGTTGACAGATACGCAGTATTTT.

The V gene is TRBV4-3, the J gene TRBJ1-6; D is unresolved. The CDR3 has 15 amino acids. Germline V gene lookup returns CDR1 LGHNA and CDR2 YSLEER. The V end lost 0 bases, the J end lost 7 bases, and 10 bases lay between the germline ends. CDR3 in amino acids: CASSQEGHPNSPLHF. In DNA form, the CDR3 reads TGCGCCAGCAGCCAAGAAGGCCATCCAAATTCACCCCTCCACTTT.

This chain joins TRBV7-9 and TRBJ1-2; D gene ambiguous. The germline V and J ends were trimmed by 1 base and 6 bases, with 12 bases remaining between them. The CDR3 has 14 residues. From germline, CDR1 is SEHNR and CDR2 FQNEAQ (reference sequence). As DNA, the CDR3 is TGTGCCAGCAGCTTAGTAGGGATCTCGGATGGCTACACCTTC. Residues: CASSLVGISDGYTF.

The chain uses TRBV7-2 and TRBJ2-1; 10 positions match TRBD2. Germline loops: CDR1 SGHTA, CDR2 FQGNSA. The CDR3 is 16 residues long. V was clipped by 0 bases and J by 4 bases; unmatched bases: 3. The CDR3 sequence is CASSLAFSGRYNEQFF. The CDR3 DNA reads as TGTGCCAGCAGCTTAGCATTTAGCGGGAGGTACAATGAGCAGTTCTTC.

This clone came up once. The genes are TRBV5-1 and TRBJ1-4; D might be TRBD1 (6 bases). The CDR3 extends over 15 amino acids. Germline V gives CDR1 SGHRS, CDR2 YFSETQ. V lost 2 bases and J lost 2, with 10 bases in between. The CDR3 sequence: CASSFKDRTNEKLFF. The CDR3 DNA is TGCGCCAGCAGCTTCAAAGACAGGACTAATGAAAAACTGTTTTTT.

The chain carries TRBV18 and TRBJ1-2; D uncertain. The germline V and J ends were trimmed by 1 base and 3 bases, with 9 bases remaining between them. The germline V gene has CDR1 KGHSH and CDR2 LQKENI. The length of the CDR3 is 14 residues. The CDR3 region has the DNA TGTGCCAGCTCACCACTCCTGACGGACTATGGCTACACCTTC. This gives the protein CASSPLLTDYGYTF. The complete variable domain, with remaining parts taken from reference TRBV18 and TRBJ1-2, reads NAGVMQNPRHLVRRRGQEARLRCSPMKGHSHVYWYRQLPEEGLKFMVYLQKENIIDESGMPKERFSAEFPKEGPSILRIQQVVRGDSAAYFCASSPLLTDYGYTFGSGTRLTVV.

J is TRBJ2-3 and V is TRBV7-9, with D perhaps matching TRBD1 (6 bases). Deletions cut 5 bases from V and 0 bases from J, with 12 bases between. This CDR3 has 15 amino acids. Per germline, CDR1 SEHNR and CDR2 FQNEAQ (reference sequence). The CDR3, as DNA: TGTGCCAGCAGCCAACCGAGGGGGAGCACAGATACGCAGTATTTT. Amino acids: CASSQPRGSTDTQYF.

The chain carries TRBV10-3 and TRBJ2-6, with 10 bases lining up with TRBD1. With V trimmed by 8 bases and J by 2 bases, 12 bases remained unmatched. CDR3 length equals 18 residues. CDR1 is ENHRY, CDR2 SYGVKD, per germline. CDR3 coding DNA: TGTGCCATCGGGGGACAGGGGAAGATTTGGGCTGGGGCCAACGTCCTGACTTTC. Translated: CAIGGQGKIWAGANVLTF.

The chain recombines TRBV2 with TRBJ2-1, with TRBD2 matching 8 bases. This CDR3 contains 13 residues. V lost 7 bases, J lost 6 bases, and 5 bases stayed unmatched. In germline, CDR1 is SNHLY, CDR2 FYNNEI. The CDR3 DNA sequence: TGTGCCAGCAATGTAGCGGGATTCAATGAGCAGTTCTTC. It is translated as CASNVAGFNEQFF.